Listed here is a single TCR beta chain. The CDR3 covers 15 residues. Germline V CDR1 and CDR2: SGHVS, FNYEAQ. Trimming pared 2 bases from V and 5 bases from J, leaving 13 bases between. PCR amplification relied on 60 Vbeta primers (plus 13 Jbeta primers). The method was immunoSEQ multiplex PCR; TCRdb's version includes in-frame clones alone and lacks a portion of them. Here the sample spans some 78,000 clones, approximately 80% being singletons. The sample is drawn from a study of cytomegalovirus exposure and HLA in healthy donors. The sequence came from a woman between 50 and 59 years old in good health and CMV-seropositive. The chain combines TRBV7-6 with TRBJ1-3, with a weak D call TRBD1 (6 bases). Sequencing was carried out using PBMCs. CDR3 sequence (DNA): TGTGCCAGCAGCTTACACCGGGACAAGAGAAACACCATATATTTT. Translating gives CASSLHRDKRNTIYF.